The T cell receptor beta chain under discussion was sequenced for a study of vaccination effects on CD4 cells after COVID-19. This clone occurred once. Its matching antigen is unknown. Cells that had been cultured for approximately ten days were the source of isolated CD4+ T cells. The CDR3 length is 16 residues. Germline CDR1 is SGHRS and CDR2 is YFSETQ. V was cut by 4 bases and J by 5 bases, with 18 bases left in between. Sequencing used immunoSEQ multiplex PCR; TCRdb keeps in-frame clones, though not all of them. The sample lists about 74,000 clones, around 77% occurring once. The TCR was taken from a human donor who received a COVID-19 vaccine. The sequenced sample was CD4+ T cells from PBMCs cultured without peptide, obtained before COVID-19 vaccination. The chain carries TRBV5-1 and TRBJ1-4; TRBD1 might be the D (6 bases). The CDR3 DNA reads as TGCGCCAGCAGCGTAGGACAGATGATAGAGAATGAAAAACTGTTTTTT. The encoded protein is CASSVGQMIENEKLFF.